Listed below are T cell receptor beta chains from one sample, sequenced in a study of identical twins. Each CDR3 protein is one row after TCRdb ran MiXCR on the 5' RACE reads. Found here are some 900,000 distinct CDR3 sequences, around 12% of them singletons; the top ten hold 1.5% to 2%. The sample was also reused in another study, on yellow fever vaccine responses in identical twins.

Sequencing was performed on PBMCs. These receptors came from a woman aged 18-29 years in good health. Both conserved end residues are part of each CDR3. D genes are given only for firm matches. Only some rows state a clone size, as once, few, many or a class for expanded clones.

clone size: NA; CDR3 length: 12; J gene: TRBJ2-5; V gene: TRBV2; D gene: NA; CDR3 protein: CASRGGGQTQYF; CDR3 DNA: TGTGCCAGCCGTGGGGGCGGACAGACCCAGTACTTC
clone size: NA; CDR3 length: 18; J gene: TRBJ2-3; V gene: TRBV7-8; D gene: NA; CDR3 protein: CASRLRGGHFVSTDTQYF; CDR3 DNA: TGTGCCAGCCGCCTGCGCGGGGGCCACTTCGTTAGCACAGATACGCAGTATTTT
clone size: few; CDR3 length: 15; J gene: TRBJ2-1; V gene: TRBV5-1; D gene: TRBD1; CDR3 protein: CASSLQGPTYNEQFF; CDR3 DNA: TGCGCCAGCAGCCTACAGGGGCCGACCTACAATGAGCAGTTCTTC
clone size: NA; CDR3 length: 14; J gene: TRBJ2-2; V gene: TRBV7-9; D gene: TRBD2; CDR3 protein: CASSRRESTGELFF; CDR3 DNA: TGTGCCAGCAGTCGGCGGGAGAGCACCGGGGAGCTGTTTTTT
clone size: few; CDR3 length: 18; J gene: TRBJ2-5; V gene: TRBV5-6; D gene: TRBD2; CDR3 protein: CASSLTVGTSGTQETQYF; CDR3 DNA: TGTGCCAGCAGCTTGACCGTGGGGACTAGCGGGACCCAAGAGACCCAGTACTTC
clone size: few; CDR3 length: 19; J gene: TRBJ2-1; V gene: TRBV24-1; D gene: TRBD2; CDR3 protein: CATSDSGTSGSWSYNEQFF; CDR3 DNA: TGTGCCACCAGTGATTCCGGGACTAGCGGGAGTTGGTCCTACAATGAGCAGTTCTTC
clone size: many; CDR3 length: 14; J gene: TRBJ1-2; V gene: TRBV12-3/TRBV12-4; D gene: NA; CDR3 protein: CASSPRGVSYGYTF; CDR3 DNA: TGTGCCAGCAGCCCTCGGGGTGTAAGCTATGGCTACACCTTC
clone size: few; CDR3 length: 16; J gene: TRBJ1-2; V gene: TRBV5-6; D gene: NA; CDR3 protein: CASRPGTSRGIYGYTF; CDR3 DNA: TGTGCCAGCAGACCCGGGACCTCCCGGGGGATATATGGCTACACCTTC
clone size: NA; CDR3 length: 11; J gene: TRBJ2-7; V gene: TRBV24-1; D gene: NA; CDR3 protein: CATSDLREQYF; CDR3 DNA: TGTGCCACCAGTGATTTGCGCGAGCAGTACTTC
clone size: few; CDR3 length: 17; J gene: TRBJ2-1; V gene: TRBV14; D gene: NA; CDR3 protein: CASSQDAGGGTYNEQFF; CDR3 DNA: TGTGCCAGCAGCCAAGATGCCGGAGGGGGGACATACAATGAGCAGTTCTTC
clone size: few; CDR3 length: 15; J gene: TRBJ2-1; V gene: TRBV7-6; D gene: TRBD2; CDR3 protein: CASSFSSGRFNEQFF; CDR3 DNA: TGTGCCAGCAGCTTTTCTAGCGGGAGGTTCAATGAGCAGTTCTTC
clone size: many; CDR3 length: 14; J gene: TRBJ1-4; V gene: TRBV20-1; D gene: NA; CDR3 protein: CSANYRASNEKLFF; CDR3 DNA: TGCAGTGCTAATTACAGGGCGTCAAATGAAAAACTGTTTTTT
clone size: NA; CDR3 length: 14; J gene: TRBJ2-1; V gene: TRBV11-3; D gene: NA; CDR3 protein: CASTQDTDVGEQFF; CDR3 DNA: TGTGCCAGCACCCAGGACACTGACGTTGGGGAGCAGTTCTTC
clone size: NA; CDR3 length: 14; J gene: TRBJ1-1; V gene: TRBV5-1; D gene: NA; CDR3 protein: CASSSTSGGTEAFF; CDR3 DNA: TGCGCCAGCAGCTCAACCTCAGGAGGCACTGAAGCTTTCTTT
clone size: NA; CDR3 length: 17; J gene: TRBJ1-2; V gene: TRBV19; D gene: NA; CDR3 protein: CASSMGDRPTTNYGYTF; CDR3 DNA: TGTGCCAGTAGTATGGGAGACAGGCCGACAACAAACTATGGCTACACCTTC